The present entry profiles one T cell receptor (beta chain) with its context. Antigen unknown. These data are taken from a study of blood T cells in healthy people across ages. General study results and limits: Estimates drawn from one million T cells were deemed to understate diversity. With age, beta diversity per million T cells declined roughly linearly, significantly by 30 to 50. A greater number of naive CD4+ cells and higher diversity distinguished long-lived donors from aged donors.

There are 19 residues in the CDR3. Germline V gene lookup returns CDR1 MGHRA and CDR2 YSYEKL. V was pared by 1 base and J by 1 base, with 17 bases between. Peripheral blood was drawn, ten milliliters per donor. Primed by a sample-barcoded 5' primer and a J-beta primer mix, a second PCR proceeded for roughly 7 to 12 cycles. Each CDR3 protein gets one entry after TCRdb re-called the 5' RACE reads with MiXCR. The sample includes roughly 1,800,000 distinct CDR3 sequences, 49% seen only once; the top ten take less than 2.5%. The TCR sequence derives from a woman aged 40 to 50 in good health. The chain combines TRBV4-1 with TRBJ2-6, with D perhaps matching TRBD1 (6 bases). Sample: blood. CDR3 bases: TGCGCCAGCAGCCAAGGTGGGGGCAGGGGTAGATCTGGGGCCAACGTCCTGACTTTC. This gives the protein CASSQGGGRGRSGANVLTF.